This T cell receptor (beta chain) was captured by sequencing in a study of CD8+ T cells in alopecia areata. Details on this clone: Its antigen is as yet unknown.

Overall study findings and caveats: TCR sharing across patients was less clear than in mice, possibly HLA-related.

CD25+CD127- cells were sorted from CD4+ cells in a few patients. RNA extraction and reverse transcription yielded cDNA as sequencing template. Sequenced by immunoSEQ multiplex PCR; TCRdb stores in-frame clones only, minus some. Found here are 30,000 to 40,000 clones, around half of them singletons; the top ten hold around 1.7%. This receptor was identified in a human donor with alopecia areata. Sequencing used CD4+ Tregs sorted from blood.

The CDR3 DNA is TGCGCCAGCAGCTTCGGAACAGGGGTTTTCATGAACACTGAAGCTTTCTTT. Its protein product is CASSFGTGVFMNTEAFF. The J gene is TRBJ1-1, the V gene TRBV5-1; TRBD1 matches 7 bases. CDR3 length equals 17 residues. V dropped 2 bases and J dropped 0; count of bases not matched to a gene: 10. Germline V gives CDR1 SGHRS, CDR2 YFSETQ. The full variable domain, its missing parts supplied by reference TRBV5-1 and TRBJ1-1, is KAGVTQTPRYLIKTRGQQVTLSCSPISGHRSVSWYQQTPGQGLQFLFEYFSETQRNKGNFPGRFSGRQFSNSRSEMNVSTLELGDSALYLCASSFGTGVFMNTEAFFGQGTRLTVV.